This T cell receptor (beta chain) was sequenced in a study of cytomegalovirus exposure and HLA in healthy donors (TCRdb year 2017). Background for the entire study: According to a later analysis, the 120 or so validation repertoires were produced on the same platform as the 600 to 850 repertoires of the first cohort. The study aimed to test whether cataloging public T cell receptors could reveal signatures of past pathogen exposure. In addition to the first cohort of 650 to 750 subjects, a separate validation cohort of approximately 130 different subjects was used. The study combined high-throughput TCR immunosequencing, statistical association of individual TCRs with disease status, and machine learning to predict cytomegalovirus infection status. General conclusions and limits of the study: Across donors, most TCR sequences were observed very rarely, whereas some public TCRs were present in many individuals. All 130 or so repertoires were used to score co-occurrence in the validation cohort in a later analysis, because that analysis had no HLA typing for the cohort. The study gave a list of around 170 TCR beta chains associated with cytomegalovirus. Of the cluster scores, roughly 95% were above 0 in a later analysis, which found that TCRs clustered in the first cohort also tended to co-occur in the approximately 120 validation repertoires. In vitro tests confirmed that a few of the cytomegalovirus-associated TCR beta chains recognize cytomegalovirus antigens. The authors suggested that the approach could potentially be generalized to other disease states and immunological phenotypes. Cytomegalovirus status was reported to be diagnosed by the classifier with high specificity and sensitivity in both the original and validation cohorts.

Donors formed part of the validation cohort, which comprised approximately 130 subjects and was distinct from the first cohort of some 700 subjects. The library was generated by the immunoSEQ multiplex PCR assay. The authors' analysis ran thus. A statistical classification framework was developed to diagnose cytomegalovirus status using the catalog of TCR beta chain sequences. In its TCRdb copy, this immuneACCESS table keeps in-frame sequences only and misses some clones. Where compared with another copy, unresolved V genes explain less than half of these, and the others have no known cause. The V and J calls and clone size were taken over from that table, and D and trimming were inferred from the DNA. The sample has 100,000 or so clones on record, around 84% of them singletons. The ten largest clones capture more than 20% of the sample. V drops 3 bases and J drops 4 bases, leaving 16 bases in between. The germline V gene supplies CDR1 MDHEN and CDR2 SYDVKM. The CDR3 sequence holds 16 residues, the cysteine and phenylalanine included. Just the 48-base CDR3 DNA is kept, in frame starting at base 1.

This clone was recorded once. The antigen it recognizes is unknown. Base qualities were left out, and no much larger clone turns up one base away. The sequencing input was PBMCs. This sequence was found in a young man in good health and CMV-seropositive. The chain is encoded by TRBV28 joined to TRBJ1-5; the D gene is perhaps TRBD1, on 5 matching bases. The CDR3 protein is CASSLVQGRTNQPQHF. The bases are TGTGCCAGCAGTTTGGTTCAGGGTCGGACAAATCAGCCCCAGCATTTT. This CDR3, with the reference TRBV28 and TRBJ1-5 proteins standing in past its ends, gives the full variable domain DVKVTQSSRYLVKRTGEKVFLECVQDMDHENMFWYRQDPGLGLRLIYFSYDVKMKEKGDIPEGYSVSREKKERFSLILESASTNQTSMYLCASSLVQGRTNQPQHFGDGTRLSIL.